Listed here are 30 T cell receptor beta chains from one sample, sequenced in a study of T cell changes during pregnancy in multiple sclerosis. Sequencing was performed with immunoSEQ multiplex PCR; in TCRdb, only in-frame clones are kept and a portion is missing. In the table there are roughly 34,000 clones, roughly 93% of which are singletons. The sample in question was peripheral blood, obtained in the second trimester of pregnancy. The source of these receptors is a female donor in good health, enrolled as a control in a pregnancy study.

The V gene is TRBV4-3, the J gene TRBJ1-2, with 7 bases matching TRBD1. The CDR3 consists of 15 residues. Germline V lookup: CDR1 LGHNA, CDR2 YSLEER. Losses at the gene ends were 4 bases for V and 3 bases for J; bases not matched to a gene: 8. CDR3 in DNA: TGCGCCAGCAGCCCAGATGGGCAGGGGGACTATGGCTACACCTTC. It encodes CASSPDGQGDYGYTF.

This clone was observed once. The rearrangement links TRBV7-3 to TRBJ2-1, with D unclear. Germline V gene lookup returns CDR1 SGHTA and CDR2 FQGTGA. The CDR3 covers 17 residues. The germline V and J ends were trimmed by 2 bases and 4 bases, with 18 bases remaining between them. CDR3 in DNA: TGTGCCAGCAGCTTATGGGCCGTTGTCGGTGAATACAATGAGCAGTTCTTC. Its protein is CASSLWAVVGEYNEQFF.

V gene TRBV28 combines with J gene TRBJ1-5; D ambiguous. CDR1 MDHEN and CDR2 SYDVKM come from the germline V gene. The V and J ends lost 6 bases and 5 bases respectively, with 8 bases between them. The CDR3 contains 12 residues. The CDR3 nucleotides read TGTGCCAGCAGCAGCGGGGATCAGCCCCAGCATTTT. Translation gives CASSSGDQPQHF.

The chain is built from TRBV28 and TRBJ2-1, with 9 bases identical to TRBD2. Looked up from germline, CDR1 is MDHEN and CDR2 is SYDVKM. CDR3 size: 15 residues. Trimming removed 6 bases from V and 3 bases from J; junction bases left unmatched: 6. CDR3 sequence: CASRPGTSLYNEQFF. The CDR3, as DNA: TGTGCCAGCAGGCCGGGGACTAGCCTCTACAATGAGCAGTTCTTC.

Of note for this clone: Other DNA variants within this sample encode the same CDR3. The chain is built from TRBV27 and TRBJ1-2; D perhaps matches TRBD1 (5 bases). Germline values: CDR1 MNHEY, CDR2 SMNVEV (reference sequence). The CDR3 sequence is 14 residues long. V lost 2 bases and J 0 bases, leaving 7 bases between the germline ends. For the CDR3, the DNA is TGTGCCAGCAGTTTAAGCAGGGCTAACTATGGCTACACCTTC. It codes for CASSLSRANYGYTF.

Regarding this clone: The junction shows a germline mismatch at one end, possibly a read error. The chain joins TRBV5-4 to TRBJ2-7; 10 nucleotides align to TRBD2. The CDR3 spans 13 residues. The germline gives CDR1 SGHNT, CDR2 YYREEE (reference sequence). The CDR3 nucleotides are TGTGCCAGCAGCCCTGGCCCTAGCGGGGGACCAGCTTTT. Translating gives CASSPGPSGGPAF.

The table lists this clone with a few counts. The chain links TRBV6-5 to TRBJ2-7; 8 positions agree with TRBD1. Germline CDR1 and CDR2: MNHEY and SVGAGI. The trim removed 4 bases at V and 6 bases at J, leaving 11 bases unmatched. The CDR3 has 15 residues. The CDR3 region has the DNA TGTGCCAGCAGTTGGGGACAGGACCCGACCTCCGAGCAGTACTTC. The encoded protein is CASSWGQDPTSEQYF.

This rearrangement joins TRBV25-1 to TRBJ2-1; tentatively, D is TRBD1 (6 bases). From germline, CDR1 is MGHDK and CDR2 SYGVNS. The CDR3 is 14 residues long. V was pared by 2 bases and J by 4 bases, with 9 bases between. The CDR3 sequence is CASSETGFYNEQFF. CDR3 coding DNA: TGTGCCAGCAGTGAAACAGGGTTTTACAATGAGCAGTTCTTC.

The chain is built from TRBV9 and TRBJ2-3; TRBD2 matches at 7 bases. Germline V gives CDR1 SGDLS, CDR2 YYNGEE. V lost 0 bases, J lost 0 bases, and 4 bases stayed unmatched. The CDR3 is 16 residues long. This CDR3 is CASSVAPGGSTDTQYF. In DNA form, the CDR3 reads TGTGCCAGCAGCGTAGCCCCGGGGGGTAGCACAGATACGCAGTATTTT.

This chain links TRBV7-6 with TRBJ2-5; D unresolved. This CDR3 is 13 amino acids long. With 5 bases removed from V and 4 bases from J, the gap between germline ends came to 11 bases. From germline, CDR1 is SGHVS and CDR2 FNYEAQ. CDR3 protein: CASSGLLLETQYF. In DNA, the CDR3 is TGTGCCAGCAGCGGGCTCCTATTAGAGACCCAGTACTTC.

A note on this clone: An end of the junction differs from the germline gene, which may be a read error. The V call is TRBV29-1, the J call TRBJ1-2; 9 bases match TRBD1. Germline lookup yields CDR1 SQVTM and CDR2 ANQGSEA. The CDR3 length is 12 residues. This chain's CDR3 is CSVGGDRALFSF. CDR3 DNA sequence: TGCAGCGTTGGAGGGGACAGGGCTCTCTTCTCCTTC. The whole variable domain, remainder taken from reference TRBV29-1 and TRBJ1-2, is SAVISQKPSRDICQRGTSLTIQCQVDSQVTMMFWYRQQPGQSLTLIATANQGSEATYESGFVIDKFPISRPNLTFSTLTVSNMSPEDSSIYLCSVGGDRALFSFGSGTRLTVV.

The CDR3 bases are TGTGCCAGCAGCGTCTCGGGGGGCCTACAGGGGCAGTTCTTC. This codes for CASSVSGGLQGQFF. The chain has TRBV9 and TRBJ2-1, with a tentative D call TRBD2 (7 bases). The CDR3 is made up of 14 amino acids. Trimming cost V 2 bases and J 12 bases, with 18 bases left between them. The V gene's germline CDR1 is SGDLS and CDR2 YYNGEE.

This sequence joins TRBV5-1 and TRBJ2-5, with a tentative D call TRBD2 (6 bases). The ends were cut back, 4 bases at V and 2 bases at J, with 15 bases in the middle. Germline V CDR1 and CDR2: SGHRS, YFSETQ. This CDR3 spans 15 amino acids. The CDR3 region has the DNA TGCGCCAGCAGCCTGCGCGGGGCGGGACAAGAGACCCAGTACTTC. Protein product: CASSLRGAGQETQYF.

The rearrangement links TRBV4-3 to TRBJ1-1; 7 nucleotides line up with TRBD1. CDR1 LGHNA and CDR2 YSLEER come from the germline V gene. CDR3 length: 17 residues. V lost 4 bases, J lost 0 bases, and 11 bases stayed unmatched. This CDR3 reads CASSPHGGQTMNTEAFF. The CDR3 region has the DNA TGCGCCAGCAGCCCACACGGGGGACAGACTATGAACACTGAAGCTTTCTTT.

The chain is built from TRBV7-3 and TRBJ2-1, with TRBD1 matching 9 bases. CDR3 length: 13 residues. After removal of 6 bases from V and 8 bases from J, the junction contained 5 bases not matched to a gene. The V gene's germline CDR1 is SGHTA and CDR2 FQGTGA. CDR3 amino acids: CASRIQGAHEQFF. Written as DNA, the CDR3 is TGTGCCAGCAGAATACAGGGGGCGCATGAGCAGTTCTTC.

The gene calls are TRBV5-6 and TRBJ2-7, with D tentatively TRBD1 (6 bases). V lost 2 bases and J 5 bases, leaving 11 bases between the germline ends. The CDR3 is made up of 13 amino acids. Germline lookup yields CDR1 SGHDT and CDR2 YYEEEE. In DNA, the CDR3 is TGTGCCAGCAGCTTAGGCCAGGGGAACGAGCAGTACTTC. Its protein product is CASSLGQGNEQYF.

The V gene is TRBV7-2, the J gene TRBJ2-1, with a tentative D call TRBD1 (5 bases). Trimming pared 0 bases from V and 4 bases from J, leaving 7 bases between. Germline V gene lookup returns CDR1 SGHTA and CDR2 FQGNSA. The CDR3 extends over 14 amino acids. The CDR3 loop reads CASSLAGRYNEQFF. The CDR3 DNA reads TGTGCCAGCAGCTTAGCGGGGCGGTACAATGAGCAGTTCTTC.

The CDR3 nucleotides are TGTGCTAGTGGCCCCCCTAGCGGGGGGTCAGCAGATACGCAGTATTTT. Translated: CASGPPSGGSADTQYF. The J gene is TRBJ2-3, the V gene TRBV12-5, with TRBD2 identical over 11 bases. With V trimmed by 6 bases and J by 4 bases, 9 bases remained unmatched. The germline CDR1 and CDR2 sequences are LGHNT and FRNRAP. This CDR3 has 16 residues.

This chain connects TRBV6-1 to TRBJ2-5; 9 positions agree with TRBD1. Trimming took 3 bases from V and 5 from J; bases not matched to a gene: 7. Germline V CDR1 and CDR2: MNHNS, SASEGT. This CDR3 contains 15 residues. The CDR3 spells CASSEMVGTGETQYF. The CDR3 region has the DNA TGTGCCAGCAGTGAGATGGTAGGGACAGGGGAGACCCAGTACTTC.

The chain carries TRBV7-6 and TRBJ2-2; the match to TRBD2 covers 12 bases. The CDR3 is 17 residues long. J lost 1 base, V lost 6 bases, and 6 bases had no gene match. In germline, CDR1 is SGHVS, CDR2 FNYEAQ. Here the CDR3 reads CASRHTSGGLNTGELFF. CDR3 nucleotides: TGTGCCAGCAGGCATACTAGCGGGGGGTTGAACACCGGGGAGCTGTTTTTT. The full variable domain, completed using reference TRBV7-6 and TRBJ2-2, is GAGVSQSPRYKVTKRGQDVALRCDPISGHVSLYWYRQALGQGPEFLTYFNYEAQQDKSGLPNDRFSAERPEGSISTLTIQRTEQRDSAMYRCASRHTSGGLNTGELFFGEGSRLTVL.

This chain connects TRBV5-6 to TRBJ2-3, with 8 bases that match TRBD1. The length of the CDR3 is 18 residues. Per the germline V gene, CDR1 is SGHDT and CDR2 is YYEEEE. V shed 2 bases and J 6 bases; nucleotides not matched to a gene: 17. The CDR3 protein is CASSLIRQGQKSRDTQYF. The DNA for the CDR3 is TGTGCCAGCAGCTTAATAAGACAGGGGCAGAAGAGTAGGGATACGCAGTATTTT.

The chain is built from TRBV30 and TRBJ1-1; D gene ambiguous. The V and J ends lost 5 bases and 11 bases respectively, with 15 bases between them. The CDR3 totals 11 residues. Germline V lookup: CDR1 GTSNPN, CDR2 SVGIG (reference sequence). The CDR3 sequence is CAWENGGRAFF. The CDR3 nucleotides are TGTGCCTGGGAGAATGGAGGAAGGGCTTTCTTT. The full variable domain, completed using reference TRBV30 and TRBJ1-1, is SQTIHQWPATLVQPVGSPLSLECTVEGTSNPNLYWYRQAAGRGLQLLFYSVGIGQISSEVPQNLSASRPQDRQFILSSKKLLLSDSGFYLCAWENGGRAFFGQGTRLTVV.

This chain connects TRBV2 to TRBJ2-6, with 7 bases fitting TRBD1. With 7 bases clipped from V and 0 bases from J, the junction kept 9 bases outside the gene matches. The CDR3 is 17 residues long. Germline values: CDR1 SNHLY, CDR2 FYNNEI. The CDR3: CASTIRGQLSGANVLTF. Written as DNA, the CDR3 is TGTGCCAGCACCATCCGGGGACAGCTCTCTGGGGCCAACGTCCTGACTTTC.

This sequence joins TRBV5-6 and TRBJ2-1, with 12 positions matching TRBD2. V gave up 4 bases and J gave up 9 bases; unmatched junction bases: 14. Germline loops: CDR1 SGHDT, CDR2 YYEEEE. The CDR3 length is 17 residues. CDR3: CASSRWLAGGPNGEQFF. Here the CDR3 DNA reads TGTGCCAGCAGCCGCTGGCTAGCGGGGGGGCCAAATGGTGAGCAGTTCTTC.

The rearrangement joins TRBV14 to TRBJ2-1; tentative D call: TRBD1 (5 bases). V gave up 3 bases and J gave up 5 bases, with 17 bases separating them. CDR1 and CDR2 (germline): SGHDN, FVKESK. The CDR3 spans 16 residues. The CDR3 loop reads CASSQGMGLRNNEQFF. CDR3 DNA: TGTGCCAGCAGCCAGGGTATGGGGCTACGGAACAATGAGCAGTTCTTC.

The CDR3 nucleotides read TGTGCCAGCAGCTCAGGGGGCGCAGATTATGGCTACACCTTC. It yields the protein CASSSGGADYGYTF. The J gene is TRBJ1-2, the V gene TRBV5-4; 8 bases agree with TRBD1. The CDR3 contains 14 residues. J lost 5 bases, V lost 3 bases, and 6 bases had no gene match. Germline V gene data show CDR1 as SGHNT and CDR2 as YYREEE (reference sequence).

This chain joins TRBV5-6 and TRBJ2-5; D is uncertain. The CDR3 is made up of 12 amino acids. V dropped 1 base and J dropped 5 bases, with 6 bases sitting between them. Germline CDR1 and CDR2: SGHDT and YYEEEE. The CDR3 DNA follows: TGTGCCAGCAGCTTGTCGGGTGAGACCCAGTACTTC. Protein sequence: CASSLSGETQYF.

V and J are TRBV9 and TRBJ2-6, with 8 bases fitting TRBD1. Germline CDR1 and CDR2: SGDLS and YYNGEE. V shed 0 bases, J shed 2 bases, and the junction held 4 bases outside the gene matches. The CDR3 extends over 17 amino acids. CDR3 nucleotide sequence: TGTGCCAGCAGCGTAGCGGACAGGGCAGCTGGGGCCAACGTCCTGACTTTC. Encoded protein: CASSVADRAAGANVLTF.

This clone was recorded once. The chain links TRBV4-2 to TRBJ1-2; TRBD1 is a possible D gene (6 bases). There are 16 residues in the CDR3. Germline CDR1 and CDR2: LGHNA and YNFKEQ. V gave up 0 bases and J gave up 4 bases, with 15 bases separating them. Here the CDR3 DNA reads TGTGCCAGCAGCCAAGATATGGGGGGGCGCAGCTATGGCTACACCTTC. Residues: CASSQDMGGRSYGYTF.

The chain recombines TRBV2 with TRBJ1-5; no definite D call. In germline, CDR1 is SNHLY, CDR2 FYNNEI. The CDR3 spans 13 residues. Trimming stripped 6 bases from V and 5 bases from J, with 11 bases between. CDR3 loop: CASRPWGDQPQHF. DNA of the CDR3: TGTGCCAGCAGGCCGTGGGGAGATCAGCCCCAGCATTTT.